This T cell receptor (beta chain) was captured by sequencing in a study of blood T cell repertoires in COVID-19. Participant ages covered roughly 18 to 89 years across 25 or so US areas. Allocation to cohorts depended on clinical history reported by the participants. Some clones are missing from TCRdb's copy, which holds only in-frame ones; the method was immunoSEQ multiplex PCR. The sample yields 200,000 or so clones, 65% to 90% seen once. Looked up from germline, CDR1 is MDHEN and CDR2 is SYDVKM. The CDR3 is made up of 15 amino acids. V dropped 6 bases and J dropped 0 bases, with 9 bases sitting between them. For this clone: Other DNA sequences within the sample encode an identical CDR3.

V and J are TRBV28 and TRBJ2-6; weak D call: TRBD1 (5 bases). The TCR sequence derives from a woman between 35 and 50 years old with acute COVID-19. The specimen was PBMCs or T cells enriched from blood (not recorded which). This CDR3 reads CASSRDSSGANVLTF. The CDR3 DNA follows: TGTGCCAGCAGCCGCGACAGCTCTGGGGCCAACGTCCTGACTTTC.